This paragraph reports one TCR beta chain. These data come from a study of T cell changes during pregnancy in multiple sclerosis. Produced via immunoSEQ multiplex PCR; TCRdb's table is partial and in-frame only. The sample lists some 43,000 clones; around 91% were seen once. Trimming cost V 4 bases and J 0 bases, with 14 bases left between them. From germline, CDR1 is SGDLS and CDR2 YYNGEE. The CDR3 consists of 15 residues. This chain joins TRBV9 and TRBJ2-7; the D is unclear. This TCR was sampled from a female donor with multiple sclerosis, enrolled in a pregnancy study. The sequences come from CD8+ T cells from peripheral blood mononuclear cells, collected in the first trimester of pregnancy. The CDR3 is CASSPQAGYSYEQYF. The CDR3, as DNA: TGTGCCAGCAGCCCCCAGGCTGGATACTCCTACGAGCAGTACTTC.